This paragraph covers one TCR beta chain sequence. The data belong to a study of blood T cell repertoires in COVID-19. Generated by immunoSEQ multiplex PCR, the TCRdb table keeps only in-frame clones and is missing some. The repertoire holds 60,000 to 80,000 clones, 80% to 90% seen once, with less than 5.5% in the top ten. The germline V gene encodes CDR1 KGHSH and CDR2 LQKENI. Trimming removed 5 bases from V and 4 bases from J, with 11 bases in between. The CDR3 totals 13 residues. The sample comprised peripheral blood. The origin of this receptor is a human donor in a cohort sampled during active COVID-19. The rearrangement joins TRBV18 to TRBJ1-2, with a tentative D call TRBD1 (5 bases). CDR3 sequence: CASSIRDSYGYTF. DNA of the CDR3: TGTGCCAGCTCAATCAGGGACTCCTATGGCTACACCTTC.